This TCR beta chain came from a study of brain T cells in children with intractable seizures (dated by TCRdb to the early 2020s). Regarding the complete study: A NanoString immunology panel was first used to screen resected brain tissue from roughly 53 pediatric epilepsy surgery cases for immune gene transcripts. Among the roughly 12 selected surgery cases, pre-surgery blood was additionally sequenced for eight, leaving four cases with brain tissue only.

TCR beta chain sequences were generated from genomic DNA using the immunoSEQ assay. Regarding the original processing steps: CDR3 sequences that did not begin with the conserved framework cysteine at position 104 were removed manually. To get clonality, the normalized Shannon's Diversity Index was subtracted from one, giving values from 0 (maximal diversity) to 1 (oligoclonal). Differences in the frequency of the same CDR3 between samples, such as brain versus blood, were assessed with chi-squared comparison-of-proportions tests. Public clonotypes were identified by searching immuneACCESS, and similarity to known antiviral clonotypes was assessed with the VDJdb browser. The table was pulled from immuneACCESS by TCRdb, which kept in-frame rearrangements only. Such tables lose some clones; where checked, under half of the loss comes from unresolved V genes, and the rest has no known cause. D and trimming were read from the DNA, whereas the V and J calls and clone size are those reported in that table. The sample has 110,000 or so clones on record, 90% to 95% of them singletons. The ten largest clones add up to around 4.1% of the sample.

The germline V gene sets CDR1 to SGHTA and CDR2 to FQGNSA. V sheds 2 bases and J sheds 7 bases, leaving 12 bases between their ends. There are 14 amino acids in the CDR3, from cysteine to phenylalanine inclusive. Of all the DNA, just the CDR3 is kept, 42 bases in frame from base 1. What the time point label conveys for this sample: resected brain tissue, or blood drawn just prior to surgery. The surgery cases that showed the highest brain T cell transcript signatures were chosen for TCR beta chain sequencing of brain tissue, and of blood when it was available. Patients had been treated with at least one anti-epileptic drug before surgery. TCR-sequenced patients were children with drug-resistant epilepsy due to tuberous sclerosis complex, focal cortical dysplasia, Rasmussen encephalitis or hemimegalencephaly. Blood was drawn right before the epilepsy surgery. Bulk genomic DNA was extracted from unsorted brain tissue and whole blood with the Monarch genomic DNA purification kit.

To note about this clone: The antigen it binds to is not known. It has no much larger one-base neighbor in the sample; base qualities were not kept.

Broader findings and caveats from the paper: Viral specificity was inferred only from CDR3 sequence similarity, and patients' HCMV serostatus was unknown. Because sequencing depth was different between pre-surgery and post-surgery blood, clones absent from the pre-surgery sample may reflect undersampling.

This TCR was sampled from a boy under two years old with hemimegalencephaly and intractable seizures. The source was peripheral blood, collected at surgery. The chain joins TRBV7-2 to TRBJ1-5; TRBD1 is a possible D gene, resting on 5 matching bases. The nucleotide sequence reads TGTGCCAGCAGCTTAATCCAGGGAGGACAGCCCCAGCATTTT. Translation gives CASSLIQGGQPQHF.